This passage covers 29 T cell receptor beta chains from one sample sequenced in a study of tumor and adjacent non-tumor tissue in lung cancer. TCRbeta libraries were built with three rounds of nested PCR, modified from ARM-PCR. TCRdb re-derived calls from the multiplex PCR reads in MiXCR, one entry per CDR3 protein. The table records tens of thousands of distinct CDR3 sequences, roughly 70% of them present only once. RNA was extracted from bulk tissue without any cell sorting. The normal lung tissue was taken more than 3 cm from the tumor edge. The sequencing sample was made of distant non-tumor lung tissue. The receptor set was obtained from a woman between 45 and 65 years old with non-small cell lung cancer.

As regards this clonotype: Likely a read error: the CDR3 ends without its conserved phenylalanine or tryptophan. The chain carries TRBV20-1 and TRBJ1-1, with D unclear. V lost 1 base and J lost 8, with 8 bases in between. CDR3 length: 11 amino acids. The germline V gene encodes CDR1 DFQATT and CDR2 SNEGSKA (reference sequence). CDR3 DNA: TGCAGTGCTAGAGGTCAGAACGAAGCTTTCCTT. Translating it yields CSARGQNEAFL.

This clonotype was seen only once. The chain uses TRBV7-9 and TRBJ2-5; D is undetermined. Germline CDR1 and CDR2: SEHNR and FQNEAQ (reference sequence). This CDR3 spans 16 amino acids. CDR3 in DNA: TGTACCGGCAGCTTACTTCCCACCAGGCTGTCGGAGACCCAGTACTTC. Translated: CTGSLLPTRLSETQYF.

Regarding this clonotype: Compared with germline, one end of the junction differs, possibly owing to a read error. V usage is TRBV6-6 and J usage is TRBJ2-1; 9 positions match TRBD2. Germline V lookup: CDR1 MNHNY, CDR2 SVGAGI (reference sequence). The CDR3 length is 16 residues. The CDR3 region has the DNA TGTGCAAGCAGCTTAGGAAAAGTAGCGGGAGAGAATGAGCAGTTCTTC. Translated: CASSLGKVAGENEQFF.

As concerns this clonotype: In this CDR3 the conserved last residue, phenylalanine or tryptophan, is missing, so a read error is likely. V usage is TRBV20-1 and J usage is TRBJ2-2, with a possible D match to TRBD1 (5 bases). Germline values: CDR1 DFQATT, CDR2 SNEGSKA (reference sequence). The CDR3 is 14 amino acids. The CDR3: CSARDARGTRELFY. In DNA, the CDR3 is TGCAGTGCTAGAGATGCAAGGGGCACCAGGGAGCTGTTTTAT.

As to this clonotype: This sequence may be a read error, since a much larger clone differs from it by one base. The chain employs TRBV4-2 and TRBJ2-3; the D is unclear. The CDR3 sequence is 15 residues long. The V gene's germline CDR1 is LGHNA and CDR2 YNFKEQ. Here the CDR3 DNA reads TGTGCCAGCAGCCAAGATCTGGTTAGCACAGATATGCAGTATTTT. Protein product: CASSQDLVSTDMQYF.

With regard to this clonotype: One base away lies a much larger clone, so this may be a sequencing read error. V and J are TRBV20-1 and TRBJ2-3; D gene uncertain. This CDR3 is built from 14 residues. Germline lookup yields CDR1 DFQATT and CDR2 SNEGSKA (reference sequence). This CDR3 is CNAGPFFRQDTQYF. CDR3 bases: TGCAATGCTGGGCCATTCTTCCGCCAGGATACGCAGTATTTT.

Remarks on this clonotype: A much larger clone lies one base from this, so it may be a read error. V and J are TRBV6-2 or TRBV6-3 and TRBJ2-3, with D perhaps being TRBD1 or TRBD2 (5 bases each). Trimming removed 10 bases from V and 0 bases from J, with 11 bases in between. CDR1 and CDR2 (germline): MNHEY, SVGEGT. The CDR3 runs 13 residues. The CDR3 sequence is CAIRETSTDTQYF. In nucleotides, the CDR3 is TGTGCCATCAGGGAGACTAGCACAGATACGCAGTATTTT.

A note on this clonotype: A read error may account for a junction end that differs from germline. The chain is built from TRBV5-6 and TRBJ2-5; 7 bases are a match to TRBD1. The length of the CDR3 is 13 residues. Germline CDR1 is SGHDT and CDR2 is YYEEEE. The CDR3, as DNA: TGTGCCAGCATCTTGGGACAGCAAGAGACTCAGTACTTC. Residues: CASILGQQETQYF.

About this clonotype: The junction and the germline gene differ at one end; a read error may be behind it. The chain carries TRBV5-4 and TRBJ1-4; 9 nucleotides line up with TRBD1. The CDR3 sequence is 15 residues long. Germline CDR1 SGHNT, CDR2 YYREEE (reference sequence). In DNA form, the CDR3 reads TGTACCAGCTGCTCAAACAGGGGGCTAGATGAAAAACTGTTTTTT. Amino acids: CTSCSNRGLDEKLFF. Filled out from reference TRBV5-4 and TRBJ1-4, the complete variable domain reads ETGVTQSPTHLIKTRGQQVTLRCSSQSGHNTVSWYQQALGQGPQFIFQYYREEENGRGNFPPRFSGLQFPNYSSELNVNALELDDSALYLCTSCSNRGLDEKLFFGSGTQLSVL.

The sample holds one count of this clonotype. Because it lacks the conserved phenylalanine or tryptophan at the end, this CDR3 is likely a read error. This chain uses TRBV28 with TRBJ1-1; D remains unclear. V was cut by 8 bases and J by 6 bases, with 31 bases left in between. Germline CDR1 reads MDHEN; CDR2 reads SYDVKM. The CDR3 has 18 residues. CDR3 amino acids: CASDGRGRAREASPEAFL. DNA of the CDR3: TGTGCCAGCGACGGCCGCGGTAGGGCAAGGGAGGCGAGCCCTGAAGCTTTCCTT.

This clonotype was found a few times. Since a much larger clone is just one base distant, this may be a read error. The V call is TRBV20-1, the J call TRBJ1-1; D remains unclear. This CDR3 has 14 amino acids. Germline V CDR1 and CDR2: DFQATT, SNEGSKA (reference sequence). V was clipped by 8 bases and J by 4 bases, with 20 bases between them. In DNA, the CDR3 is TGCAGTACTAAAACCCCCGGACGGGGCACTGAAGCTTTCTTT. This gives the protein CSTKTPGRGTEAFF.

The rearrangement links TRBV7-8 to TRBJ1-5; no firm D call. V shed 2 bases and J shed 2 bases, with 16 bases lying between them. There are 17 residues in the CDR3. Germline values: CDR1 SGHVS, CDR2 FQNEAQ. CDR3 nucleotide sequence: TGTGCCAGCAGCTTAAGCCGTTGCGGGGTTCGCAATCAGCCCCAGCATTTT. Amino acid sequence: CASSLSRCGVRNQPQHF.

This chain connects TRBV11-2 to TRBJ2-7, with D possibly matching TRBD1 (5 bases). Germline V gene data show CDR1 as SGHAT and CDR2 as FQNNGV. The CDR3 consists of 14 residues. CDR3 protein: CPGSLDPGKAEQYF. The CDR3 region has the DNA TGTCCCGGCAGCTTAGATCCAGGGAAGGCCGAGCAGTACTTC.

This clonotype came up a few times. The chain links TRBV7-9 to TRBJ2-6; D assignment may be TRBD1 or TRBD2 (5 bases each). The germline V gene encodes CDR1 SEHNR and CDR2 FQNEAQ (reference sequence). With 5 bases removed from V and 1 base from J, the gap between germline ends came to 6 bases. CDR3 length equals 14 residues. Written as DNA, the CDR3 is TGTGCCAGCAGCGAGGGGTCTGGGGCCAACGTCCTGACTTTC. This encodes CASSEGSGANVLTF.

The chain employs TRBV6-5 and TRBJ2-5; the match to TRBD2 covers 8 bases. CDR3 length equals 16 residues. CDR1 is MNHEY and CDR2 is SVGAGI in the germline V gene. The chain's CDR3 is CSSSYSLAGFQETQYF. DNA of the CDR3: TGTAGTAGCAGTTACTCCCTAGCGGGCTTCCAAGAGACCCAGTACTTC.

This clonotype appeared a few times. The chain is built from TRBV7-9 and TRBJ2-7; D is possibly TRBD1 (6 bases). Looked up from germline, CDR1 is SEHNR and CDR2 is FQNEAQ (reference sequence). V lost 9 bases and J 1 base, leaving 13 bases between the germline ends. The CDR3 is 13 amino acids. The CDR3 protein is CASSQTGSYEQYF. CDR3 nucleotides: TGTGCCAGTAGCCAAACAGGGTCCTACGAGCAGTACTTC.

Comment on this clonotype: A read error may explain this, as a much larger clone is one base away. V and J are TRBV5-6 and TRBJ2-5; 9 nucleotides line up with TRBD2. This CDR3 is built from 17 residues. The germline CDR1 and CDR2 sequences are SGHDT and YYEEEE. The DNA for the CDR3 is TGTGCCAGCAGCCTGCCAGCGGGAGGTATTTCCCAAGAGACCCAGTGCTTC. This translates into CASSLPAGGISQETQCF.

Details on this clonotype: Sequence at one end of the junction differs from germline and may be a read error. The rearrangement joins TRBV5-6 to TRBJ2-3; D is uncertain. Germline V lookup: CDR1 SGHDT, CDR2 YYEEEE. The CDR3 is 15 residues long. The CDR3 loop is CGSSQLAGARDTQYF. DNA for the CDR3: TGTGGCAGCAGCCAATTAGCAGGAGCAAGAGATACGCAGTATTTT.

On this clonotype itself: Germline and junction disagree at one end, which may indicate a read error. J is TRBJ1-1 and V is TRBV4-1, with D possibly matching TRBD1 (6 bases). This CDR3 has 16 amino acids. Per the germline V gene, CDR1 is MGHRA and CDR2 is YSYEKL. This CDR3 reads CASSQDCYRANTEAFF. CDR3 nucleotide sequence: TGCGCCAGTAGCCAAGATTGTTACAGGGCGAACACAGAAGCTTTCTTT.

Note on this clonotype: At one of its ends the junction is not consistent with the germline gene, which may arise from a read error. The V gene is TRBV6-2 or TRBV6-3, the J gene TRBJ2-7; maybe TRBD1 (6 bases). Germline CDR1 reads MNHEY; CDR2 reads SVGEGT. The CDR3 is made up of 14 amino acids. The chain's CDR3 is CACSDRSLFYEQYF. The CDR3 DNA follows: TGTGCCTGCAGTGACAGGTCACTCTTCTACGAGCAGTACTTC.

On this clonotype: This CDR3 fails to terminate in the conserved phenylalanine or tryptophan, so it likely reflects a read error. The genes are TRBV6-2 or TRBV6-3 and TRBJ1-2; D is ambiguous. V lost 7 bases and J lost 4, with 13 bases in between. This CDR3 contains 13 residues. Germline CDR1 and CDR2: MNHEY and SVGEGT. The CDR3 region has the DNA TGTGCCAGCACTCGAGATTCTTCCTATGGCTACACCATC. This translates into CASTRDSSYGYTI.

Note on this clonotype: The junction does not match germline at one end; this may be a read error. The rearrangement uses TRBV11-2 and TRBJ2-7, with 7 nucleotides matching TRBD2. Germline V gene lookup returns CDR1 SGHAT and CDR2 FQNNGV. This CDR3 is built from 13 residues. CDR3 protein: CARSLAAGYEQYF. The CDR3 region has the DNA TGTGCCAGGAGCCTAGCGGCTGGGTACGAGCAATACTTC.

Many counts were recorded for this clonotype. The chain couples TRBV20-1 to TRBJ1-5, with D perhaps matching TRBD1 (5 bases). The CDR3 totals 14 residues. Germline values: CDR1 DFQATT, CDR2 SNEGSKA (reference sequence). V shed 4 bases and J shed 0 bases, with 10 bases lying between them. CDR3 in DNA: TGCAGTGCTAAGACAGATTATAGCAATCAGCCCCAGCATTTT. Amino acid sequence: CSAKTDYSNQPQHF.

With regard to this clonotype: A much bigger clone sits one base away, suggesting this may be a read error. CDR3 coding DNA: TGCAGTGCTAGAAGTTATTTTGGGGACAATGAGCATTTCTTC. This translates into CSARSYFGDNEHFF. The chain uses TRBV20-1 and TRBJ2-1, with TRBD1 as a possible D gene (6 bases). Germline values: CDR1 DFQATT, CDR2 SNEGSKA (reference sequence). The CDR3 totals 14 residues.

Remarks on this clonotype: A read error may produce the germline difference seen at one junction end. The V and J genes are TRBV5-1 and TRBJ1-6; D perhaps matches TRBD1 (5 bases). The CDR3 runs 15 residues. Per the germline V gene, CDR1 is SGHRS and CDR2 is YFSETQ. The CDR3 reads CASSSGRGSNSPLQF. The CDR3 coding sequence is TGCGCCAGCAGCTCCGGACGGGGGAGTAATTCACCCCTCCAGTTT.

Turning to this clonotype: Its ends do not fully match the called genes, so a read error is possible. The chain carries TRBV6-2 or TRBV6-3 and TRBJ2-7; D is uncertain. CDR3 size: 11 residues. Germline-derived CDR1 and CDR2 are MNHEY and SVGEGT. The chain's CDR3 is CASSSDFEQYF. The CDR3 coding sequence is TGTGCCAGCAGTTCCGATTTTGAGCAGTATTTC.

Regarding this clonotype: An end of the junction differs from the germline gene, which may be a read error. The chain couples TRBV20-1 to TRBJ2-7, with a tentative D call TRBD2 (5 bases). The germline V gene encodes CDR1 DFQATT and CDR2 SNEGSKA (reference sequence). The CDR3 spans 14 residues. CDR3 protein: CSVPTEADSCEQYF. The CDR3, as DNA: TGCAGTGTCCCGACCGAAGCGGACTCCTGCGAGCAGTACTTC.

This clonotype was recorded once. At one boundary the junction diverges from the germline segment, which might be a read error. The chain combines TRBV20-1 with TRBJ2-1; 8 positions agree with TRBD2. This CDR3 is built from 16 residues. Germline loops: CDR1 DFQATT, CDR2 SNEGSKA (reference sequence). CDR3 amino acids: CNAPPTCGRRGNEQFF. CDR3 nucleotides: TGCAATGCTCCTCCGACTTGCGGGAGGCGAGGAAATGAGCAGTTCTTC.

The chain has TRBV1 and TRBJ2-5; TRBD2 is the table's D call and was not checked against the DNA. TRBV1 is labeled a pseudogene. The CDR3 has 15 residues. CDR3: CTSSQGSGVQETQYF. The CDR3, as DNA: TGCACCAGCAGCCAAGGTAGCGGCGTTCAAGAGACCCAGTACTTC.